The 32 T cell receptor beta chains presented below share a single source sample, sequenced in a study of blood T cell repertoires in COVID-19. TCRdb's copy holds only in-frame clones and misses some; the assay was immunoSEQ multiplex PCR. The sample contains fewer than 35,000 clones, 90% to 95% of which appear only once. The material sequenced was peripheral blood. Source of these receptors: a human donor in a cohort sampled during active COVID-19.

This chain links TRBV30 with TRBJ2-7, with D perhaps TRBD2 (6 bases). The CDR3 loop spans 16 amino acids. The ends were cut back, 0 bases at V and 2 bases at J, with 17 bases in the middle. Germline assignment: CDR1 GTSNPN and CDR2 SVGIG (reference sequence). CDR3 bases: TGTGCCTGGAGTGTACGATTGGGGGGACTTACCTACGAGCAGTACTTC. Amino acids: CAWSVRLGGLTYEQYF.

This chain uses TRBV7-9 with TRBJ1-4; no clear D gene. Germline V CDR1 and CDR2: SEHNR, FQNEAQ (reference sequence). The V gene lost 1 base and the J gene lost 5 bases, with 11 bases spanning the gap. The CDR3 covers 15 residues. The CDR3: CASSLVTGLNEKLFF. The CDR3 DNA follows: TGTGCCAGCAGCTTAGTAACGGGGTTGAATGAAAAACTGTTTTTT.

The CDR3, as DNA: TGTGCCAGCAGTGGTAGATACCGTACTGAAGCTTTCTTT. Protein product: CASSGRYRTEAFF. The chain links TRBV28 to TRBJ1-1; D ambiguous. The length of the CDR3 is 13 residues. The germline V and J ends were trimmed by 5 bases and 5 bases, with 12 bases remaining between them. Looked up from germline, CDR1 is MDHEN and CDR2 is SYDVKM.

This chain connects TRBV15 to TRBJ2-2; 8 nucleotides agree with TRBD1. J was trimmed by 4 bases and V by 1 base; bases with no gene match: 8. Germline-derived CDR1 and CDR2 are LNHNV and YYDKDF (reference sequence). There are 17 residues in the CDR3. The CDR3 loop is CATSRAWTGYATGELFF. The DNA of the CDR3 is TGTGCCACCAGCAGAGCGTGGACAGGGTATGCCACCGGGGAGCTGTTTTTT.

The CDR3: CASRETSGGNTGELFF. DNA for the CDR3: TGTGCCAGCAGGGAAACTAGCGGGGGGAACACCGGGGAGCTGTTTTTT. The chain carries TRBV11-1 and TRBJ2-2; 11 bases map to TRBD2. Germline V gene lookup returns CDR1 SGHAT and CDR2 FQDESV (reference sequence). The length of the CDR3 is 16 residues. The junction had 4 bases not matched to a gene; V was cut back by 6 bases and J by 1 base.

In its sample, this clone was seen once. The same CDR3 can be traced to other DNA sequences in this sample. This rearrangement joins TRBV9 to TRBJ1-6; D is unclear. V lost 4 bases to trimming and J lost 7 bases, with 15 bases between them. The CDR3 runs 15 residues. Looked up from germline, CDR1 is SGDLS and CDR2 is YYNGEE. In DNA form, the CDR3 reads TGTGCCAGCAGCACCGGAGACGGATACAATTCACCCCTCCACTTT. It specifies CASSTGDGYNSPLHF.

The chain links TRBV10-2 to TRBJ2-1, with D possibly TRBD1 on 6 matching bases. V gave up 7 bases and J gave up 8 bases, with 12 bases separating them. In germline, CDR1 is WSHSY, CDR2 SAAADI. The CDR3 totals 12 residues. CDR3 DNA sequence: TGCGCCAGCACGAACAGGGAGTATGAGCAGTTCTTC. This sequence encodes CASTNREYEQFF.

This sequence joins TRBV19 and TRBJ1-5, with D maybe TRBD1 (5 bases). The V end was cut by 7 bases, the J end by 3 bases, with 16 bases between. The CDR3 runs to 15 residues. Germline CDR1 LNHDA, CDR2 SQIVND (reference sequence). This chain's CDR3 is CASIPRAGDNQPQHF. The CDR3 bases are TGTGCCAGTATCCCCCGCGCGGGGGACAATCAGCCCCAGCATTTT.

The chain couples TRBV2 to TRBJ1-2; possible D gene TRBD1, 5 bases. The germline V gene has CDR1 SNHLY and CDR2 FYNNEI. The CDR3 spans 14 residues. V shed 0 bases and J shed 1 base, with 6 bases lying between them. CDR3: CASSEAGVNYGYTF. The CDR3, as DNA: TGTGCCAGCAGTGAAGCAGGGGTTAACTATGGCTACACCTTC.

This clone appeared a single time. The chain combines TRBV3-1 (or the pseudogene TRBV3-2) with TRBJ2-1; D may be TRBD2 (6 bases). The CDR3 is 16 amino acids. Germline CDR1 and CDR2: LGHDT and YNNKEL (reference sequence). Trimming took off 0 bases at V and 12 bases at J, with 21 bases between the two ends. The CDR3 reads CASSQDGSTSWGGQFF. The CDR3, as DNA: TGTGCCAGCAGCCAAGACGGGTCTACCAGCTGGGGAGGGCAGTTCTTC.

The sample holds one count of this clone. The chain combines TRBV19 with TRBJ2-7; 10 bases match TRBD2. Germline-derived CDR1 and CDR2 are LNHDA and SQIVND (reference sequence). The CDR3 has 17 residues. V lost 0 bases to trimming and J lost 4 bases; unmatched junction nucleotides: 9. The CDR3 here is CASSIDRASGSTYEQYF. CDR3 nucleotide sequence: TGTGCCAGTAGTATAGATCGGGCTAGCGGGAGCACGTACGAGCAGTACTTC.

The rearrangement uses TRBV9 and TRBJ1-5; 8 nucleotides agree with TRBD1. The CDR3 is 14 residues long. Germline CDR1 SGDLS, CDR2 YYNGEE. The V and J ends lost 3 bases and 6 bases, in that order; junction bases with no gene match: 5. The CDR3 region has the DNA TGTGCCAGCAGCGCCAACAGGGGGTCTCAGCCCCAGCATTTT. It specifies CASSANRGSQPQHF. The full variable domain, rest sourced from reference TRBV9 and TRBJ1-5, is DSGVTQTPKHLITATGQRVTLRCSPRSGDLSVYWYQQSLDQGLQFLIQYYNGEERAKGNILERFSAQQFPDLHSELNLSSLELGDSALYFCASSANRGSQPQHFGDGTRLSIL.

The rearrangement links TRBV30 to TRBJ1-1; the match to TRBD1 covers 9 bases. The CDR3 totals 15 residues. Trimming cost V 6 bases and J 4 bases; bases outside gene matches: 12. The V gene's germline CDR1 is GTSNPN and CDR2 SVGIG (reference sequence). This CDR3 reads CACPYLMTGGTEAFF. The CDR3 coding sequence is TGTGCCTGCCCGTACCTGATGACAGGGGGCACTGAAGCTTTCTTT.

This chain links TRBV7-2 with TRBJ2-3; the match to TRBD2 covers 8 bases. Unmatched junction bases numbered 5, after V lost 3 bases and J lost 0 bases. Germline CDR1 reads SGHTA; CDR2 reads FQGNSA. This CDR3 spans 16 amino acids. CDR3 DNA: TGTGCCAGCAGCTTCACCGTAGCGGGAAGCACAGATACGCAGTATTTT. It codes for CASSFTVAGSTDTQYF. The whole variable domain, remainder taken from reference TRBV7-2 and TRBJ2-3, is GAGVSQSPSNKVTEKGKDVELRCDPISGHTALYWYRQSLGQGLEFLIYFQGNSAPDKSGLPSDRFSAERTGGSVSTLTIQRTQQEDSAVYLCASSFTVAGSTDTQYFGPGTRLTVL.

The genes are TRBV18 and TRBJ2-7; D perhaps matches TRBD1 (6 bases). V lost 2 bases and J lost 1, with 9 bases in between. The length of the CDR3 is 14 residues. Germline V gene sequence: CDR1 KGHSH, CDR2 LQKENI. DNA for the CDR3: TGTGCCAGCTCACCAAGAACAGGGTCCTACGAGCAGTACTTC. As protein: CASSPRTGSYEQYF.

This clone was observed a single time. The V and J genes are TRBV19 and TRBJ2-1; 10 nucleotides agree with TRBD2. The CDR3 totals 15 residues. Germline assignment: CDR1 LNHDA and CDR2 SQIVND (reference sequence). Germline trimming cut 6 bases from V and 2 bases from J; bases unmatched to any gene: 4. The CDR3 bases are TGTGCCAGTAGCCCGACTAGCGGGCCCTACAATGAGCAGTTCTTC. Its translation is CASSPTSGPYNEQFF.

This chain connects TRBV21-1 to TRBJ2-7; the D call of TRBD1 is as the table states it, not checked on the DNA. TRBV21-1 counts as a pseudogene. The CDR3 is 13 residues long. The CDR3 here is CARLRDRGNEQYF. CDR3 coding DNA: TGTGCCAGACTGAGGGACAGGGGCAACGAGCAGTACTTC.

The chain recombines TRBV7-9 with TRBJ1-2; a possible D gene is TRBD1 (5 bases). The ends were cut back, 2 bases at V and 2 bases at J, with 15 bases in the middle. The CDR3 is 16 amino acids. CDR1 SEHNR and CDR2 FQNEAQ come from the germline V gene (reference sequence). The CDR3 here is CASSLLGEGLNYGYTF. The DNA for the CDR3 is TGTGCCAGCAGCTTACTGGGGGAGGGACTCAACTATGGCTACACCTTC. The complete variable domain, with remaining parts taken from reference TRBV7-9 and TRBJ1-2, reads DTGVSQNPRHKITKRGQNVTFRCDPISEHNRLYWYRQTLGQGPEFLTYFQNEAQLEKSRLLSDRFSAERPKGSFSTLEIQRTEQGDSAMYLCASSLLGEGLNYGYTFGSGTRLTVV.

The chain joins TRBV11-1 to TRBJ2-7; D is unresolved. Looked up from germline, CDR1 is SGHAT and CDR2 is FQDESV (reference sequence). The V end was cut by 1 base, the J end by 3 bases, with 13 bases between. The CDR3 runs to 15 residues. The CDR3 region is CASSLVLGSFYEQYF. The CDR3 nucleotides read TGTGCCAGCAGCTTAGTCCTGGGCAGCTTCTACGAGCAGTACTTC.

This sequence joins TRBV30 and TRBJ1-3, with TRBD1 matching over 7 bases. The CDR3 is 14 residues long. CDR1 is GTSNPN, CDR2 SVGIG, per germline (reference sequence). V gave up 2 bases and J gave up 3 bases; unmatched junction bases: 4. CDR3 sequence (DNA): TGTGCCTGGAGTACAGGGGCTTATGGAAACACCATATATTTT. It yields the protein CAWSTGAYGNTIYF. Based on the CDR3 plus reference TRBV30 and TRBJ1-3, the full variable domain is SQTIHQWPATLVQPVGSPLSLECTVEGTSNPNLYWYRQAAGRGLQLLFYSVGIGQISSEVPQNLSASRPQDRQFILSSKKLLLSDSGFYLCAWSTGAYGNTIYFGEGSWLTVV.

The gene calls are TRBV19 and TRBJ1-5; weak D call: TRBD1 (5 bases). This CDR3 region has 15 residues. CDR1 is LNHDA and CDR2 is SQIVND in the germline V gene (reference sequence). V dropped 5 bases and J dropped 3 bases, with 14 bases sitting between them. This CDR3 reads CASSSVRQNNQPQHF. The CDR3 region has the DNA TGTGCCAGTAGTTCTGTCCGACAGAACAATCAGCCCCAGCATTTT.

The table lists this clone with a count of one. The CDR3 region is CASSLGRTSGRAGANVLTF. For the CDR3, the DNA is TGTGCCAGCAGCTTAGGGAGGACTAGCGGGAGGGCCGGGGCCAACGTCCTGACTTTC. The chain uses TRBV7-8 and TRBJ2-6; 15 bases line up with TRBD2. This CDR3 is 19 amino acids long. Germline V CDR1 and CDR2: SGHVS, FQNEAQ. The junction had 5 bases not matched to a gene; V was cut back by 1 base and J by 4 bases.

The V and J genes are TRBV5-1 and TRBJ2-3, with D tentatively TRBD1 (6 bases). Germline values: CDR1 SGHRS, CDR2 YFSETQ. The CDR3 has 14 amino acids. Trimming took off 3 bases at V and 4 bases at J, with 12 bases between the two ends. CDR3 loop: CASSWGQVADTQYF. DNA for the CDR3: TGCGCCAGCAGCTGGGGGCAGGTAGCAGATACGCAGTATTTT. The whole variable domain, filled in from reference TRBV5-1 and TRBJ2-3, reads KAGVTQTPRYLIKTRGQQVTLSCSPISGHRSVSWYQQTPGQGLQFLFEYFSETQRNKGNFPGRFSGRQFSNSRSEMNVSTLELGDSALYLCASSWGQVADTQYFGPGTRLTVL.

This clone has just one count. The CDR3 reads CASSSVADTEAFF. The CDR3 DNA is TGTGCCAGCAGTTCGGTAGCTGACACTGAAGCTTTCTTT. This sequence joins TRBV27 and TRBJ1-1; D call uncertain. This CDR3 has 13 amino acids. V gave up 4 bases and J gave up 3 bases, with 9 bases separating them. Germline lookup yields CDR1 MNHEY and CDR2 SMNVEV (reference sequence).

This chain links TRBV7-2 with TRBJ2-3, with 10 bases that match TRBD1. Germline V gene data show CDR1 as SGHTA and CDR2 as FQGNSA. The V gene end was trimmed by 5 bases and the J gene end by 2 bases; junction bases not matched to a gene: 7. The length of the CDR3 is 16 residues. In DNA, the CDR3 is TGTGCCAGCAGCCATGGACAGGGGGTTAACACAGATACGCAGTATTTT. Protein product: CASSHGQGVNTDTQYF. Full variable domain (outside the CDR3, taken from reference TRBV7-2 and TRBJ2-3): GAGVSQSPSNKVTEKGKDVELRCDPISGHTALYWYRQSLGQGLEFLIYFQGNSAPDKSGLPSDRFSAERTGGSVSTLTIQRTQQEDSAVYLCASSHGQGVNTDTQYFGPGTRLTVL.

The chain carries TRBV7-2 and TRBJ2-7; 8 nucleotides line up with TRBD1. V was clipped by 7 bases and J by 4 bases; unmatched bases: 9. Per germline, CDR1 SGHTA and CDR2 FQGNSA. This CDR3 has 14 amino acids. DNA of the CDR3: TGTGCCAGCACGGGGGCGGACAGGGTTTACGAGCAGTACTTC. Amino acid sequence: CASTGADRVYEQYF.

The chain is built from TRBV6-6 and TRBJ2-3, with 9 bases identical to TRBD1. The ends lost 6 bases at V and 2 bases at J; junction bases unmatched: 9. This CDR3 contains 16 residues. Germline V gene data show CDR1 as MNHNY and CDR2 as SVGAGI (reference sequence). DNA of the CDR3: TGTGCCAGCAGCCGGTCCGGGACAGGGCCCACAGATACGCAGTATTTT. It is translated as CASSRSGTGPTDTQYF.

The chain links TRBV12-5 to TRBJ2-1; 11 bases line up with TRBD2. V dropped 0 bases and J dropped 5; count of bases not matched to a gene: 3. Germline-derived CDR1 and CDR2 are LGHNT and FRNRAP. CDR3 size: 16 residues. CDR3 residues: CASGLVLAGANNEQFF. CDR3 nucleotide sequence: TGTGCTAGTGGTTTGGTACTAGCGGGAGCCAACAATGAGCAGTTCTTC.

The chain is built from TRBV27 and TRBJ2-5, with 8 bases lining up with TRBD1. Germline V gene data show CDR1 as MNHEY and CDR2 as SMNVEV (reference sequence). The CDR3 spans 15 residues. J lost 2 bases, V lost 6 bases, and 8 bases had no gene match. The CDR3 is CASSGQGYPQETQYF. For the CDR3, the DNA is TGTGCCAGCAGCGGACAGGGTTACCCACAAGAGACCCAGTACTTC.

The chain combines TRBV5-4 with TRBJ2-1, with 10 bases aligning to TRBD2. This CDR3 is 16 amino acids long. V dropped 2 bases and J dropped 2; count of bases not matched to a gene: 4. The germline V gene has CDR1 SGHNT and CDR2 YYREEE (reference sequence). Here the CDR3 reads CASSFRAGGAYNEQFF. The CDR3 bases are TGTGCCAGCAGCTTTCGAGCGGGAGGGGCCTACAATGAGCAGTTCTTC.

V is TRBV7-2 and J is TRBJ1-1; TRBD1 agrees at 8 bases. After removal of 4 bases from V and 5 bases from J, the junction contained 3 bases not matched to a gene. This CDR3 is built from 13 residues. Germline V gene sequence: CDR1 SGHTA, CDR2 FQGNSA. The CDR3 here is CASSSQGGTEAFF. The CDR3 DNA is TGTGCCAGCAGCTCACAGGGGGGTACTGAAGCTTTCTTT.

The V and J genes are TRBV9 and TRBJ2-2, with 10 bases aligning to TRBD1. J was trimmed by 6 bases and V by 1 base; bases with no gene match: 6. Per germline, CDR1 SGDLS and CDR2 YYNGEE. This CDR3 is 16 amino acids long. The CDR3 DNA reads TGTGCCAGCAGCGTAACCCCGGACAGGGGGTCCGGGGAGCTGTTTTTT. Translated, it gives CASSVTPDRGSGELFF. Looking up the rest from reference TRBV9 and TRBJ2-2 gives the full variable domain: DSGVTQTPKHLITATGQRVTLRCSPRSGDLSVYWYQQSLDQGLQFLIQYYNGEERAKGNILERFSAQQFPDLHSELNLSSLELGDSALYFCASSVTPDRGSGELFFGEGSRLTVL.